These 15 T cell receptor beta chains came from one sample sequenced in a study of shared clonotypes between healthy human individuals. Naive-designated CD8 cells lacked CD45RO, were positively enriched for CCR7, and omitted terminally differentiated effector memory CD45RA+ cells. The table came from immunoSEQ multiplex PCR; TCRdb's copy has only in-frame clones and leaves some out. The sample lists some 2,000,000 clones, approximately 94% occurring once. Sequenced sample: naive CD8+ T cells sorted from blood. These receptors originate from a man aged 18 to 30 in good health.

The chain recombines TRBV27 with TRBJ1-2; the match to TRBD1 covers 9 bases. The germline CDR1 and CDR2 sequences are MNHEY and SMNVEV (reference sequence). The CDR3 has 17 residues. Germline trimming cut 2 bases from V and 0 bases from J; bases unmatched to any gene: 7. The CDR3 region has the DNA TGTGCCAGCAGTTTAACAGGGGGCGCCGATCCTAACTATGGCTACACCTTC. This codes for CASSLTGGADPNYGYTF.

The CDR3, as DNA: TGTGCCAGCAGCAAGCGCAGTCACACCGGGGAGCTGTTTTTT. Protein: CASSKRSHTGELFF. The genes are TRBV21-1 and TRBJ2-2. TRBV21-1 is shown as a pseudogene. The CDR3 runs to 14 residues.

The genes are TRBV5-1 and TRBJ2-2, with a weak D call TRBD2 (6 bases). CDR3 length: 17 residues. CDR1 and CDR2 from the germline V gene are SGHRS and YFSETQ. Between the trimmed V and J ends, which lost 4 bases and 2 bases, there was a span of 18 bases. The DNA of the CDR3 is TGCGCCAGCAGCCCCTATGCTCTCGGGAGTAACACCGGGGAGCTGTTTTTT. It codes for CASSPYALGSNTGELFF.

The chain uses TRBV19 and TRBJ2-5; a weak D match, TRBD1 (6 bases). The CDR3 consists of 14 residues. The V gene lost 6 bases and the J gene lost 1 base, with 12 bases spanning the gap. CDR1 is LNHDA and CDR2 is SQIVND in the germline V gene (reference sequence). CDR3: CASSPTGIQETQYF. CDR3 sequence (DNA): TGTGCCAGTAGCCCCACAGGGATCCAAGAGACCCAGTACTTC.

The chain links TRBV5-3 to TRBJ1-5; D is possibly TRBD1 (5 bases). TRBV5-3 qualifies as an ORF whose function is uncertain. The CDR3 totals 19 residues. The V gene lost 4 bases and the J gene lost 2 bases, with 25 bases spanning the gap. CDR3 coding DNA: TGTGCCAGAAGCCAACGTGAGGGACTCTCGCCCTGGGGCAATCAGCCCCAGCATTTT. It is translated as CARSQREGLSPWGNQPQHF.

This chain uses TRBV27 with TRBJ1-1; possible D gene TRBD1, 5 bases. Germline values: CDR1 MNHEY, CDR2 SMNVEV (reference sequence). Trimming pared 2 bases from V and 4 bases from J, leaving 8 bases between. The CDR3 has 13 amino acids. The chain's CDR3 is CASSLRGLTEAFF. The CDR3 region has the DNA TGTGCCAGCAGTTTAAGGGGCCTCACTGAAGCTTTCTTT.

This chain uses TRBV25-1 with TRBJ2-7; D tentatively fits TRBD1 or TRBD2 (6 bases each). V was trimmed by 7 bases and J by 12 bases, leaving 22 bases between them. CDR3 size: 13 residues. Germline V lookup: CDR1 MGHDK, CDR2 SYGVNS. The CDR3 loop reads CASNFRGVDILYF. The CDR3 coding sequence is TGTGCCAGCAACTTTAGGGGGGTCGACATCTTGTACTTC.

The V gene is TRBV9, the J gene TRBJ2-1, with TRBD2 matching over 13 bases. Germline V gives CDR1 SGDLS, CDR2 YYNGEE. The V segment lost 3 bases and the J segment 0 bases; nucleotides outside the gene matches: 3. CDR3 length: 17 residues. The CDR3 is CASSGTSGSPSYNEQFF. The CDR3 region has the DNA TGTGCCAGCAGCGGGACTAGCGGGAGTCCCTCCTACAATGAGCAGTTCTTC.

This chain joins TRBV29-1 and TRBJ2-3; D remains ambiguous. The CDR3 totals 14 residues. V lost 7 bases to trimming and J lost 4 bases, with 18 bases between them. Germline CDR1 reads SQVTM; CDR2 reads ANQGSEA. CDR3 bases: TGCAGCGCCATGGACCCTGGAATCGCAGATACGCAGTATTTT. As protein: CSAMDPGIADTQYF.

The CDR3 reads CASSLMSNEQFF. The CDR3 DNA is TGTGCCAGCAGCTTAATGAGCAATGAGCAGTTCTTC. The V call is TRBV11-1, the J call TRBJ2-1; the D is unclear. With 2 bases removed from V and 6 bases from J, the gap between germline ends came to 5 bases. The CDR3 loop spans 12 amino acids. From germline, CDR1 is SGHAT and CDR2 FQDESV (reference sequence). The full variable domain, rest sourced from reference TRBV11-1 and TRBJ2-1, is EAEVAQSPRYKITEKSQAVAFWCDPISGHATLYWYRQILGQGPELLVQFQDESVVDDSQLPKDRFSAERLKGVDSTLKIQPAELGDSAMYLCASSLMSNEQFFGPGTRLTVL.

The chain joins TRBV18 to TRBJ2-1; D uncertain. CDR3 length: 13 residues. The V end was cut by 6 bases, the J end by 0 bases, with 6 bases between. Germline values: CDR1 KGHSH, CDR2 LQKENI. CDR3 sequence (DNA): TGTGCCAGCTCGGCGAGCTCCTACAATGAGCAGTTCTTC. Translating gives CASSASSYNEQFF. The full variable domain, its missing parts supplied by reference TRBV18 and TRBJ2-1, is NAGVMQNPRHLVRRRGQEARLRCSPMKGHSHVYWYRQLPEEGLKFMVYLQKENIIDESGMPKERFSAEFPKEGPSILRIQQVVRGDSAAYFCASSASSYNEQFFGPGTRLTVL.

This clone was picked up one time. The chain joins TRBV13 to TRBJ2-1, with D possibly being TRBD2 (6 bases). Germline V gene lookup returns CDR1 PRHDT and CDR2 FYEKMQ (reference sequence). The CDR3 is made up of 14 amino acids. Trimming stripped 0 bases from V and 9 bases from J, with 12 bases between. CDR3 sequence: CASSLGLLGGEQFF. CDR3 DNA sequence: TGTGCCAGCAGCTTAGGACTTCTGGGGGGTGAGCAGTTCTTC.

CDR3 nucleotides: TGTGCCAGCAGTGAATTCGGGAGTGGAGAGACCCAGTACTTC. Protein sequence: CASSEFGSGETQYF. The gene calls are TRBV25-1 and TRBJ2-5; D might be TRBD2 (6 bases). This CDR3 comprises 14 residues. The V end was cut by 1 base, the J end by 4 bases, with 10 bases between. In germline, CDR1 is MGHDK, CDR2 SYGVNS.

The count of this clone is one. CDR3 DNA sequence: TGTGCCAGCAGCTTGGACGGCGGGCTTAATACGCAGTATTTT. Residues: CASSLDGGLNTQYF. V and J are TRBV5-6 and TRBJ2-3, with TRBD2 as a possible D gene (5 bases). The CDR3 has 14 residues. The V end was cut by 0 bases, the J end by 7 bases, with 12 bases between. Germline V CDR1 and CDR2: SGHDT, YYEEEE.

The chain links TRBV7-8 to TRBJ1-5; 7 positions match TRBD1. Germline CDR1 is SGHVS and CDR2 is FQNEAQ. J lost 2 bases, V lost 1 base, and 8 bases had no gene match. The CDR3 runs 17 residues. CDR3 sequence: CASSLGQQGWGNQPQHF. The DNA of the CDR3 is TGTGCCAGCAGCTTAGGCCAACAGGGGTGGGGCAATCAGCCCCAGCATTTT.